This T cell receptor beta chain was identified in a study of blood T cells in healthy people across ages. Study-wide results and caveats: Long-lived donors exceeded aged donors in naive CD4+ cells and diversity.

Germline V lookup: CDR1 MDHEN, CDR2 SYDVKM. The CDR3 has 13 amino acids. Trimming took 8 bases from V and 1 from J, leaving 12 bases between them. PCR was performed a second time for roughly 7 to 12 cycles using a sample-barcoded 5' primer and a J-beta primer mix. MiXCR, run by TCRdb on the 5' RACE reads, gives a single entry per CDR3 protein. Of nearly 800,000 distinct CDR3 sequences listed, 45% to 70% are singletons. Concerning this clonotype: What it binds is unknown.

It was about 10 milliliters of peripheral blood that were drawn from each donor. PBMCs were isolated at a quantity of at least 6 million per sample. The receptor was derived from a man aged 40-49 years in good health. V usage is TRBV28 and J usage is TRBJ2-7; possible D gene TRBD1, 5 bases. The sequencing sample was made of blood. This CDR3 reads CASLGDGSYEQYF. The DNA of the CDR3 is TGTGCCAGCCTAGGGGATGGGTCCTACGAGCAGTACTTC. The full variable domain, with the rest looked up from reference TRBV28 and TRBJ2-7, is DVKVTQSSRYLVKRTGEKVFLECVQDMDHENMFWYRQDPGLGLRLIYFSYDVKMKEKGDIPEGYSVSREKKERFSLILESASTNQTSMYLCASLGDGSYEQYFGPGTRLTVT.